This TCR beta chain was sequenced for a study of vaccination effects on CD4 cells after COVID-19. Study details: Every participant took two doses of the BNT162b2 or mRNA-1273 vaccine.

Peptide-pool stimulation followed by sequencing identified expanded antigen-specific CD4+ clonotypes in the ViraFEST assay. Culture proceeded for 9 to 11 days, and CD4+ T cells were then isolated. Vaccine recipients, nucleocapsid antibody negative, had no prior SARS-CoV-2 infection. This CDR3 comprises 13 residues. Trimming removed 10 bases from V and 4 bases from J, with 13 bases in between. Germline values: CDR1 ENHRY, CDR2 SYGVKD. Overall study results and limits: Among infection- and vaccine-induced clones, marked clonal contraction occurred late after vaccination.

As to this clone: The antigen is not known.

Data came from immunoSEQ multiplex PCR; TCRdb stores just in-frame clones and leaves some out. Counted here are around 71,000 clones, roughly 78% occurring once; the ten biggest clones make up 4%. Sequenced material: CD4+ T cells from PBMCs cultured with HCoV-OC43 spike peptides, taken before COVID-19 vaccination. Subset defined: HCoV-OC43 spike overlapping peptide pool stimulation. The clonotype was recovered from a human donor who received a COVID-19 vaccine. The V and J genes are TRBV10-3 and TRBJ1-4; no clear D. The CDR3 sequence is CATKNGDNEKLFF. The CDR3 nucleotides are TGTGCCACCAAGAACGGGGATAATGAAAAACTGTTTTTT.